The rows below give T cell receptor beta chains drawn from one sample of a study of cytomegalovirus exposure and HLA in healthy donors. TCRdb keeps only in-frame clones here, not all; method: immunoSEQ multiplex PCR. The table includes under 200,000 clones, roughly 12% detected once. The sample was PBMCs. The source is a man aged 50-60 years in good health and CMV-seropositive. The CDR3 runs from the conserved cysteine through the conserved F or W. A D gene is named only where the DNA matches it firmly. A row's size may be missing; if present it is once, few, many or a size class.

j_call: TRBJ2-3; clone_size: NA; d_call: NA; v_call: TRBV28; cdr3_nt: TGTGCCAGCAGTAACGCAGGTTTCACAGATACGCAGTATTTT; cdr3_aa: CASSNAGFTDTQYF
j_call: TRBJ2-2; clone_size: NA; d_call: NA; v_call: TRBV10-3; cdr3_nt: TGTGCCATCAGTGATACAGACACCGGGGAGCTGTTTTTT; cdr3_aa: CAISDTDTGELFF
j_call: TRBJ1-6; clone_size: NA; d_call: NA; v_call: TRBV5-5; cdr3_nt: TGTGCCAGCAGCTTTAACAGGGAAAATTCACCCCTCCACTTT; cdr3_aa: CASSFNRENSPLHF
j_call: TRBJ2-3; clone_size: NA; d_call: TRBD1; v_call: TRBV9; cdr3_nt: TGTGCCAGCAGCGTAAGACAGGGGGAAAGTAGAGATACGCAGTATTTT; cdr3_aa: CASSVRQGESRDTQYF
j_call: TRBJ2-7; clone_size: NA; d_call: NA; v_call: TRBV27; cdr3_nt: TGTGCCAGCAGGGGGAGGGGGAGCTCCTACGAGCAGTACTTC; cdr3_aa: CASRGRGSSYEQYF
j_call: TRBJ2-2; clone_size: NA; d_call: TRBD1; v_call: TRBV7-3; cdr3_nt: TGTGCCAGCAGCATTACAGGGGGCATCGGGGAGCTGTTTTTT; cdr3_aa: CASSITGGIGELFF
j_call: TRBJ2-5; clone_size: NA; d_call: NA; v_call: TRBV19; cdr3_nt: TGTGCCAGTAGTATAGGAACAGGTTGGTTCCAAGAGACCCAGTACTTC; cdr3_aa: CASSIGTGWFQETQYF
j_call: TRBJ1-1; clone_size: few; d_call: NA; v_call: TRBV5-4; cdr3_nt: TGTGCCAGCAGCCTCGACAGGAACACTGAAGCTTTCTTT; cdr3_aa: CASSLDRNTEAFF
j_call: TRBJ1-1; clone_size: NA; d_call: TRBD1; v_call: TRBV5-1; cdr3_nt: TGCGCCAGCTCTGTTACAGGGGTAAACCGGAACACTGAAGCTTTCTTT; cdr3_aa: CASSVTGVNRNTEAFF
j_call: TRBJ1-5; clone_size: NA; d_call: NA; v_call: TRBV19; cdr3_nt: TGTGCCAGTAGCGAGGACTCCCATAGCAATCAGCCCCAGCATTTT; cdr3_aa: CASSEDSHSNQPQHF